Shown below are 32 T cell receptor beta chains from a single sample sequenced in a study of vaccination effects on CD4 cells after COVID-19. Generated by immunoSEQ multiplex PCR, the TCRdb table keeps only in-frame clones and is missing some. The sample holds roughly 68,000 clones, around 69% seen once. Prior to sequencing, the ViraFEST assay stimulated PBMC with viral peptide pools, which expanded the antigen-specific CD4+ T cells. Isolating CD4+ T cells followed less than 11 days of culture. Each participant was given two doses of one vaccine (BNT162b2 or mRNA-1273). Their antigens are not known. The sample consisted of CD4+ T cells from PBMCs cultured with HCoV-229E spike peptides, taken after COVID-19 vaccination. These receptors were collected from a human donor who received a COVID-19 vaccine.

The V call is TRBV2, the J call TRBJ1-1; the D gene is possibly TRBD1 (6 bases). This CDR3 has 14 residues. V shed 6 bases and J shed 3 bases, with 14 bases lying between them. Germline V lookup: CDR1 SNHLY, CDR2 FYNNEI. The CDR3 sequence: CASSLQGYYTEAFF. Here the CDR3 DNA reads TGTGCCAGCAGCTTACAGGGATACTACACTGAAGCTTTCTTT. Complete variable domain (other parts from reference TRBV2 and TRBJ1-1): EPEVTQTPSHQVTQMGQEVILRCVPISNHLYFYWYRQILGQKVEFLVSFYNNEISEKSEIFDDQFSVERPDGSNFTLKIRSTKLEDSAMYFCASSLQGYYTEAFFGQGTRLTVV.

This clone turned up a few times. The chain couples TRBV15 to TRBJ1-1; tentatively, D is TRBD1 (5 bases). The V end was cut by 4 bases, the J end by 1 base, with 13 bases between. This CDR3 contains 15 residues. Germline CDR1 reads LNHNV; CDR2 reads YYDKDF (reference sequence). CDR3 amino acids: CATSTRKTGNTEAFF. Written as DNA, the CDR3 is TGTGCCACCAGCACACGAAAAACAGGGAACACTGAAGCTTTCTTT.

The rearrangement uses TRBV5-1 and TRBJ2-2; 7 bases match TRBD2. The CDR3 totals 15 residues. Germline V gene lookup returns CDR1 SGHRS and CDR2 YFSETQ. Germline trimming cut 4 bases from V and 4 bases from J; bases unmatched to any gene: 7. Here the CDR3 DNA reads TGCGCCAGCAGCCCCTCCAGGGAGGGCACCGGGGAGCTGTTTTTT. It is translated as CASSPSREGTGELFF.

The chain employs TRBV21-1 and TRBJ2-7; the listed D gene, TRBD2, was not tested against the DNA. TRBV21-1 is classified as a pseudogene. The CDR3 has 14 amino acids. The CDR3 sequence: CASSNFARRYEQYV. DNA of the CDR3: TGTGCCAGCAGCAACTTTGCGCGTAGATACGAGCAGTACGTC.

This chain links TRBV18 with TRBJ1-6; 7 positions match TRBD1. With V trimmed by 1 base and J by 2 bases, 5 bases remained unmatched. This CDR3 is 17 amino acids long. Looked up from germline, CDR1 is KGHSH and CDR2 is LQKENI. The CDR3 region has the DNA TGTGCCAGCTCACCACAAACCGGGACAGCCTATAATTCACCCCTCCACTTT. Encoded protein: CASSPQTGTAYNSPLHF.

V usage is TRBV6-6 and J usage is TRBJ1-1; D possibly corresponds to TRBD1 (6 bases). Trimming shortened V by 2 bases and J by 6 bases, and 19 bases separated the two germline ends. The germline V gene has CDR1 MNHNY and CDR2 SVGAGI (reference sequence). The CDR3 loop spans 16 amino acids. The CDR3 loop reads CASSYGAGRGSAEAFF. The CDR3, as DNA: TGTGCCAGCAGTTACGGGGCTGGAAGGGGGAGCGCTGAAGCTTTCTTT.

V and J are TRBV19 and TRBJ1-6; D may be TRBD1 (6 bases). Germline-derived CDR1 and CDR2 are LNHDA and SQIVND (reference sequence). Trimming removed 6 bases at V and 0 bases at J, with 12 bases between. This CDR3 contains 16 residues. CDR3 sequence reads: CASRLQGSSYNSPLHF. In DNA, the CDR3 is TGTGCCAGTAGACTACAGGGTAGCTCCTATAATTCACCCCTCCACTTT.

The chain employs TRBV6-4 and TRBJ2-1; 11 bases map to TRBD2. The V gene end was trimmed by 6 bases and the J gene end by 10 bases; junction bases not matched to a gene: 2. The CDR3 totals 12 residues. Germline V gene data show CDR1 as MRHNA and CDR2 as SNTAGT. The CDR3 region is CASRIAGGEQFF. CDR3 bases: TGTGCCAGCAGGATAGCGGGGGGGGAGCAGTTCTTC.

This sequence joins TRBV2 and TRBJ2-3, with TRBD1 as a possible D gene (5 bases). Germline V gene data show CDR1 as SNHLY and CDR2 as FYNNEI. The ends were cut back, 4 bases at V and 2 bases at J, with 13 bases in the middle. This CDR3 region has 15 residues. Written as DNA, the CDR3 is TGTGCCAGCAGTGGACAGCCACAGTTCACAGATACGCAGTATTTT. It codes for CASSGQPQFTDTQYF.

The CDR3 bases are TGTGCCAGCAGTAGCTATGGTGAGCAGTTCTTC. Translation: CASSSYGEQFF. The chain employs TRBV12-3 or TRBV12-4 and TRBJ2-1; D unresolved. Between the trimmed V and J ends, which lost 5 bases and 9 bases, there was a span of 8 bases. This CDR3 is 11 amino acids long.

This clone was seen only a few times. The V and J genes are TRBV19 and TRBJ2-6; 7 bases match TRBD1. V was clipped by 4 bases and J by 4 bases; unmatched bases: 4. Germline CDR1 reads LNHDA; CDR2 reads SQIVND (reference sequence). The CDR3 has 15 amino acids. The CDR3 reads CASSTQGSGANVLTF. In DNA form, the CDR3 reads TGTGCCAGTAGTACACAGGGGTCCGGGGCCAACGTCCTGACTTTC.

DNA for the CDR3: TGTGCCAGCTCCAGAGCCGGGGGCACTGACAATGAGCAGTTCTTC. As protein: CASSRAGGTDNEQFF. This rearrangement joins TRBV5-8 to TRBJ2-1; possibly TRBD1 or TRBD2 for D (6 bases each). The CDR3 length is 15 residues. From germline, CDR1 is SGHTS and CDR2 YDEGEE. V lost 7 bases and J lost 5, with 19 bases in between.

The V call is TRBV5-4, the J call TRBJ1-1; 7 bases match TRBD1. Germline-derived CDR1 and CDR2 are SGHNT and YYREEE (reference sequence). The CDR3 runs 16 residues. Germline trimming cut 3 bases from V and 0 bases from J; bases unmatched to any gene: 8. The CDR3 reads CASSWITGTVNTEAFF. CDR3 nucleotides: TGTGCCAGCAGCTGGATTACCGGGACAGTGAACACTGAAGCTTTCTTT.

This clone was seen more than once but under ten times. The gene calls are TRBV19 and TRBJ1-5, with no clear D. Germline V gene sequence: CDR1 LNHDA, CDR2 SQIVND (reference sequence). This CDR3 has 14 residues. The V end was cut by 7 bases, the J end by 3 bases, with 13 bases between. The CDR3 sequence: CASIGPTDNQPQHF. Written as DNA, the CDR3 is TGTGCCAGTATCGGACCCACGGACAATCAGCCCCAGCATTTT.

V gene TRBV27 combines with J gene TRBJ2-3; TRBD2 matches 8 bases. The CDR3 covers 16 residues. Germline assignment: CDR1 MNHEY and CDR2 SMNVEV (reference sequence). Unmatched junction bases numbered 6, after V lost 4 bases and J lost 0 bases. The CDR3 reads CASSWRLALSTDTQYF. Written as DNA, the CDR3 is TGTGCCAGCAGTTGGCGACTAGCGCTGAGCACAGATACGCAGTATTTT.

The chain links TRBV6-5 to TRBJ2-3, with D maybe TRBD1 (6 bases). Germline V gene lookup returns CDR1 MNHEY and CDR2 SVGAGI. The CDR3 length is 14 residues. Trimming removed 7 bases at V and 2 bases at J, with 13 bases between. DNA for the CDR3: TGTGCCAGCAAACTGGACAGCTTCACAGATACGCAGTATTTT. Its translation: CASKLDSFTDTQYF.

The V gene is TRBV5-1, the J gene TRBJ1-1; D is undetermined. With 6 bases removed from V and 3 bases from J, the gap between germline ends came to 12 bases. From germline, CDR1 is SGHRS and CDR2 YFSETQ. The CDR3 is made up of 13 amino acids. The CDR3 region is CASIAAGDTEAFF. Written as DNA, the CDR3 is TGCGCCAGCATCGCGGCGGGTGACACTGAAGCTTTCTTT.

The chain recombines TRBV4-1 with TRBJ2-5, with 10 bases aligning to TRBD1. V dropped 4 bases and J dropped 5; count of bases not matched to a gene: 16. CDR3 size: 18 residues. Germline lookup yields CDR1 MGHRA and CDR2 YSYEKL. In nucleotides, the CDR3 is TGCGCCAGCAGCCCCCCCTCGGTAGGGACAGGGGAAGGGGAGACCCAGTACTTC. Protein: CASSPPSVGTGEGETQYF.

The V and J genes are TRBV27 and TRBJ1-2, with D possibly being TRBD1 (6 bases). V lost 6 bases, J lost 4 bases, and 15 bases lay in between. The germline gives CDR1 MNHEY, CDR2 SMNVEV (reference sequence). This CDR3 comprises 14 residues. CDR3 bases: TGTGCCAGCAGAGGAAACAGGGCGGGCTATGGCTACACCTTC. Protein: CASRGNRAGYGYTF.

The gene calls are TRBV21-1 and TRBJ2-7; TRBD1, the D gene given by the table, was not confirmed from the DNA. TRBV21-1 is labeled a pseudogene. The CDR3 is made up of 13 amino acids. The CDR3 loop is CASSNDKSYEQYV. The DNA of the CDR3 is TGTGCCAGCAGCAACGACAAATCCTACGAGCAGTACGTC.

The rearrangement uses TRBV5-1 and TRBJ2-5, with 9 bases aligning to TRBD2. After removal of 2 bases from V and 3 bases from J, the junction contained 5 bases not matched to a gene. This CDR3 spans 15 amino acids. Germline V gene sequence: CDR1 SGHRS, CDR2 YFSETQ. The CDR3 DNA sequence: TGCGCCAGCAGCTTTCGTTCTAGCGGGGAAGAGACCCAGTACTTC. This sequence encodes CASSFRSSGEETQYF.

This clone was picked up a small number of times. V gene TRBV20-1 combines with J gene TRBJ1-2, with D possibly matching TRBD1 (5 bases). Germline loops: CDR1 DFQATT, CDR2 SNEGSKA (reference sequence). The CDR3 covers 13 residues. V was clipped by 3 bases and J by 4 bases, with 12 bases between them. CDR3 loop: CSASQQGSYGYTF. The CDR3 DNA follows: TGCAGTGCTAGTCAGCAGGGATCCTATGGCTACACCTTC.

The chain recombines TRBV2 with TRBJ1-1; 7 bases line up with TRBD1. The CDR3 runs 13 residues. The V and J ends lost 6 bases and 3 bases, in that order; junction bases with no gene match: 4. Germline CDR1 is SNHLY and CDR2 is FYNNEI. Here the CDR3 DNA reads TGTGCCAGCAGGGGGGACAGAGACACTGAAGCTTTCTTT. It yields the protein CASRGDRDTEAFF. Full variable domain (remainder filled in from reference TRBV2 and TRBJ1-1): EPEVTQTPSHQVTQMGQEVILRCVPISNHLYFYWYRQILGQKVEFLVSFYNNEISEKSEIFDDQFSVERPDGSNFTLKIRSTKLEDSAMYFCASRGDRDTEAFFGQGTRLTVV.

The rearrangement uses TRBV7-2 and TRBJ2-2; D call uncertain. V was clipped by 8 bases and J by 1 base, with 11 bases between them. Germline lookup yields CDR1 SGHTA and CDR2 FQGNSA. CDR3 length: 14 amino acids. CDR3 in amino acids: CASHTPRNTGELFF. CDR3 nucleotides: TGTGCCAGCCACACGCCCAGGAACACCGGGGAGCTGTTTTTT. Filled out from reference TRBV7-2 and TRBJ2-2, the complete variable domain reads GAGVSQSPSNKVTEKGKDVELRCDPISGHTALYWYRQSLGQGLEFLIYFQGNSAPDKSGLPSDRFSAERTGGSVSTLTIQRTQQEDSAVYLCASHTPRNTGELFFGEGSRLTVL.

The gene calls are TRBV28 and TRBJ2-7, with TRBD1 as a possible D gene (6 bases). Germline assignment: CDR1 MDHEN and CDR2 SYDVKM. CDR3 length: 14 amino acids. Deletions cut 2 bases from V and 12 bases from J, with 20 bases between. The DNA for the CDR3 is TGTGCCAGCAGTTTAACAGAAACAACAGGGTTTCTGTACGTC. It encodes CASSLTETTGFLYV.

This chain uses TRBV7-2 with TRBJ2-3, with D hard to call. The germline V gene has CDR1 SGHTA and CDR2 FQGNSA. Trimming stripped 1 base from V and 6 bases from J, with 11 bases between. The CDR3 is 14 amino acids. CDR3 amino acids: CASSLDLVGDTQYF. The CDR3, as DNA: TGTGCCAGCAGCTTAGACTTAGTGGGGGATACGCAGTATTTT.

The V call is TRBV24-1, the J call TRBJ1-3; no definite D call. Germline loops: CDR1 KGHDR, CDR2 SFDVKD. V lost 6 bases, J lost 2 bases, and 10 bases lay in between. CDR3 length: 14 residues. In nucleotides, the CDR3 is TGTGCCACCAGTAGCGGTGATGCTGGAAACACCATATATTTT. Amino acids: CATSSGDAGNTIYF.

V gene TRBV5-1 combines with J gene TRBJ1-1; 8 bases agree with TRBD1. V was clipped by 3 bases and J by 12 bases; unmatched bases: 4. This CDR3 comprises 11 residues. The germline CDR1 and CDR2 sequences are SGHRS and YFSETQ. Here the CDR3 reads CASSSDRVPFF. CDR3 in DNA: TGCGCCAGCAGCTCGGACAGGGTCCCTTTCTTT.

The V call is TRBV10-2, the J call TRBJ1-5; TRBD1 agrees at 9 bases. The V gene end was trimmed by 10 bases and the J gene end by 2 bases; junction bases not matched to a gene: 9. There are 15 residues in the CDR3. Germline CDR1 is WSHSY and CDR2 is SAAADI. DNA for the CDR3: TGCGCCACAAGCACAAGGGACAGGGGCAATCAGCCCCAGCATTTT. Translated, it gives CATSTRDRGNQPQHF.

The chain combines TRBV6-5 with TRBJ2-1; 9 nucleotides align to TRBD1. The CDR3 covers 15 residues. CDR1 and CDR2 from the germline V gene are MNHEY and SVGAGI. J was trimmed by 4 bases and V by 5 bases; bases with no gene match: 6. The CDR3 nucleotides read TGTGCCAGCAGTAAGGACAGGGGCCTTTACAATGAGCAGTTCTTC. It is translated as CASSKDRGLYNEQFF.

V and J are TRBV6-5 and TRBJ1-2; 7 bases fit TRBD1. With 0 bases clipped from V and 4 bases from J, the junction kept 5 bases outside the gene matches. The CDR3 extends over 15 amino acids. Germline lookup yields CDR1 MNHEY and CDR2 SVGAGI. The CDR3 spells CASSYSTGQRYGYTF. CDR3 DNA sequence: TGTGCCAGCAGTTACTCAACGGGACAGCGCTATGGCTACACCTTC.

The CDR3 DNA sequence: TGTGCCAGCACCTGGTCCGAGAACACCGGGGAGCTGTTTTTT. Its translation is CASTWSENTGELFF. This chain links TRBV6-5 with TRBJ2-2; D remains ambiguous. Germline CDR1 and CDR2: MNHEY and SVGAGI. V shed 7 bases and J shed 1 base, with 10 bases lying between them. This CDR3 has 14 amino acids.